This T cell receptor (beta chain) was obtained from a study of tumor-infiltrating lymphocytes in primary liver carcinoma. RNA and DNA were co-extracted from approximately 20-30 mg of unsorted bulk tissue. Looked up from germline, CDR1 is MGHRA and CDR2 is YSYEKL. The CDR3 extends over 14 residues, inclusive of both ends. Broader study findings: Paired tumor-adjacent and tumor-blood samples overlapped less than tumor region pairs did.

A primer matching the constant region was used to make TCR beta cDNA from approximately 500 ng of total RNA. Libraries of TCR beta came from three nested multiplex PCR rounds with slightly modified ARM-PCR. Investigators reported that the first two PCR rounds, at 10 cycles each, used TRBV1-TRBV30 forward primers with a C-beta reverse primer. TCRdb reanalysed the multiplex PCR reads using MiXCR and keeps one entry per CDR3 protein. This sample has about 100,000 distinct CDR3 sequences, with 69% found just once. Worth noting for this clonotype: Its antigen is not known. Since the CDR3 does not end with the conserved phenylalanine or tryptophan, this likely comes from a read error. The DNA is omitted, as the CDR3 cannot be located on it reliably, and the CDR3 follows TCRdb's listing.

The chain joins TRBV4-1 to TRBJ2-1; TRBD1 is taken as the D call from the table, unchecked against the DNA. The sample consisted of liver tumor tissue from sampling region 5. The subset was: tumor region T5, tumor centre. The TCR originated in a woman aged 60-75 years with primary liver carcinoma and hepatitis B virus infection. The CDR3 reads CASSQAPGRYEKFL.